This passage covers 10 T cell receptor beta chains from one sample sequenced in a study of technical replicates of blood from a handful of donors. Clones were sequenced by immunoSEQ multiplex PCR, and TCRdb holds only the in-frame ones, with some missing. This table has roughly 93,000 clones, roughly 96% appearing once. The sequencing sample was made of T cells isolated from PBMCs. These receptors originate from a human donor in good health.

V and J are TRBV27 and TRBJ2-7, with D possibly TRBD1 on 5 matching bases. V dropped 3 bases and J dropped 1 base, with 7 bases sitting between them. This CDR3 comprises 13 residues. Per germline, CDR1 MNHEY and CDR2 SMNVEV (reference sequence). CDR3 sequence reads: CASSLAGSYEQYF. In DNA, the CDR3 is TGTGCCAGCAGTTTGGCAGGGTCCTACGAGCAGTACTTC.

V usage is TRBV6-5 and J usage is TRBJ2-7; 7 bases are shared with TRBD2. This CDR3 contains 12 residues. V lost 4 bases and J lost 3; bases outside the gene matches: 0. CDR1 and CDR2 (germline): MNHEY, SVGAGI. The CDR3 DNA sequence: TGTGCCAGCAGTTTAGCGGGCTACGAGCAGTACTTC. This codes for CASSLAGYEQYF.

V and J are TRBV28 and TRBJ2-5, with 7 bases fitting TRBD1. Germline CDR1 is MDHEN and CDR2 is SYDVKM. V lost 8 bases, J lost 1 base, and 7 bases stayed unmatched. The CDR3 runs 14 residues. The CDR3 sequence is CASGPGGVQETQYF. The CDR3 DNA reads TGTGCCAGCGGCCCAGGGGGTGTCCAAGAGACCCAGTACTTC.

The chain combines TRBV6-5 with TRBJ2-3, with 8 nucleotides matching TRBD2. The CDR3 runs 15 residues. Unmatched junction bases numbered 7, after V lost 7 bases and J lost 1 base. Per germline, CDR1 MNHEY and CDR2 SVGAGI. CDR3 sequence (DNA): TGTGCCAGCACCTCGGGGGGGGATGGCACAGATACGCAGTATTTT. It translates to CASTSGGDGTDTQYF.

CDR3 sequence: CASTGDSTDTQYF. Written as DNA, the CDR3 is TGTGCCAGTACAGGGGACAGCACAGATACGCAGTATTTT. The gene calls are TRBV6-1 and TRBJ2-3; TRBD1 matches 7 bases. V shed 9 bases and J 0 bases; nucleotides not matched to a gene: 3. The CDR3 consists of 13 residues. Per germline, CDR1 MNHNS and CDR2 SASEGT.

The chain is built from TRBV11-2 and TRBJ1-2; D might be TRBD1 (6 bases). V lost 3 bases to trimming and J lost 0 bases, with 11 bases between them. Germline-derived CDR1 and CDR2 are SGHAT and FQNNGV. This CDR3 contains 15 residues. The CDR3 sequence: CASSFTGLPNYGYTF. The CDR3 DNA is TGTGCCAGCAGCTTTACAGGGCTGCCTAACTATGGCTACACCTTC. Using reference TRBV11-2 and TRBJ1-2 for the parts outside the CDR3, the full variable domain is EAGVAQSPRYKIIEKRQSVAFWCNPISGHATLYWYQQILGQGPKLLIQFQNNGVVDDSQLPKDRFSAERLKGVDSTLKIQPAKLEDSAVYLCASSFTGLPNYGYTFGSGTRLTVV.

The chain joins TRBV5-1 to TRBJ1-1; D unresolved. Germline loops: CDR1 SGHRS, CDR2 YFSETQ. The CDR3 runs 14 residues. V was shortened by 0 bases and J by 1 base, with 7 bases between the two germline ends. The CDR3 nucleotides are TGCGCCAGCAGCTTGGTATCAGGGAACACTGAAGCTTTCTTT. Protein sequence: CASSLVSGNTEAFF.

The chain uses TRBV6-6 and TRBJ2-5, with 7 bases identical to TRBD2. This CDR3 has 16 amino acids. In germline, CDR1 is MNHNY, CDR2 SVGAGI (reference sequence). Trimming cost V 0 bases and J 1 base; bases outside gene matches: 5. The CDR3 DNA follows: TGTGCCAGCAGTTACTCTCCGGGGGGAAGCCAAGAGACCCAGTACTTC. It translates to CASSYSPGGSQETQYF.

The chain is built from TRBV10-3 and TRBJ2-5; 11 bases align to TRBD2. The CDR3 loop spans 14 amino acids. CDR1 is ENHRY and CDR2 is SYGVKD in the germline V gene. The V gene end was trimmed by 7 bases and the J gene end by 5 bases; junction bases not matched to a gene: 6. The CDR3 loop reads CAITSTSGSETQYF. The CDR3, as DNA: TGTGCCATCACCTCAACTAGCGGGAGTGAGACCCAGTACTTC.

The chain uses TRBV2 and TRBJ2-2; TRBD2 might be the D (6 bases). Looked up from germline, CDR1 is SNHLY and CDR2 is FYNNEI. The CDR3 loop spans 17 amino acids. CDR3 coding DNA: TGTGTGAACGGTCAACCCCCTTGGGGGACTGACACCGGGGAGCTGTTTTTT. Translating gives CVNGQPPWGTDTGELFF.